The T cell receptor (beta chain) under discussion was sequenced for a study of T cells in Graves' hyperthyroidism and ophthalmopathy. Findings and caveats of the study: Ophthalmopathy was predicted by the model a median of roughly 6 months ahead of onset.

The CDR3 runs to 16 residues. V dropped 1 base and J dropped 4; count of bases not matched to a gene: 6. Germline V gene data show CDR1 as SGHRS and CDR2 as YFSETQ. Amplification of TCR beta CDR3 regions used RNA as the template. Carried out on the TCR CDR3, a first-round RT-PCR used the HTBI primer set. MiXCR, run by TCRdb on the multiplex PCR reads, gives a single entry per CDR3 protein. The sample contains 700,000 or so distinct CDR3 sequences, less than 20% of which appear only once. On this clonotype: Its antigen is not known.

Any patient presenting with uncontrolled infection, other autoimmune disease, pregnancy or lactation was left out. The chain uses TRBV5-1 and TRBJ2-5, with 11 bases aligning to TRBD1. The specimen was blood. This receptor was identified in a man between 18 and 35 years old with Graves' hyperthyroidism. The CDR3 reads CASSLLGQGEGETQYF. The CDR3 DNA is TGCGCCAGCAGCTTGCTGGGACAGGGGGAAGGAGAGACCCAGTACTTC.